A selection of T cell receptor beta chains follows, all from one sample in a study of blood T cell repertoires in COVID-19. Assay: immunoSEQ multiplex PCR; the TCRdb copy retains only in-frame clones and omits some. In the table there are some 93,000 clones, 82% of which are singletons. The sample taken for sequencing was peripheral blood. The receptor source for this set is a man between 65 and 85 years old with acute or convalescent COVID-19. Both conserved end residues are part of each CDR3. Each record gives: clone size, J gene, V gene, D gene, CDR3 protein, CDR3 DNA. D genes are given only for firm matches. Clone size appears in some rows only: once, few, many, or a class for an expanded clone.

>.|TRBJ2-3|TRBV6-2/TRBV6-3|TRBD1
CASSLRQGGTTDTQYF
TGTGCCAGCAGTTTGCGACAGGGTGGTACGACAGATACGCAGTATTTT
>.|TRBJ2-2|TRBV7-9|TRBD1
CASSFAGTGDTGELFF
TGTGCCAGCAGCTTCGCCGGGACAGGGGATACCGGGGAGCTGTTTTTT
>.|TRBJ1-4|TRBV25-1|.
CASNSATNEKLFF
TGTGCCAGCAACAGTGCGACTAATGAAAAACTGTTTTTT
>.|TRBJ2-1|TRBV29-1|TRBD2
CSVVALGLAGVVIEQFF
TGCAGCGTTGTAGCCCTCGGACTAGCGGGAGTAGTGATTGAGCAGTTCTTC
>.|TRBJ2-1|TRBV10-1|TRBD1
CASSGRDRGLADSSEQFF
TGCGCCAGCAGTGGCCGGGACAGGGGGCTAGCGGATTCCTCTGAGCAGTTCTTC
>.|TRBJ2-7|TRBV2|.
CASSAQGIATYEQYF
TGTGCCAGCAGTGCTCAGGGGATTGCAACCTACGAGCAGTACTTC
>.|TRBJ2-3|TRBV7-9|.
CASSLVSRERTDTQYF
TGTGCCAGCAGCTTAGTCTCGAGGGAGAGGACAGATACGCAGTATTTT
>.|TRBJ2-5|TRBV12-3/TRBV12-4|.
CASNRGAQETQYF
TGTGCCAGCAATCGGGGGGCTCAAGAGACCCAGTACTTC
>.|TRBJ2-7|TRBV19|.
CASSIPGVLEQYF
TGTGCCAGTAGTATACCCGGGGTTCTGGAGCAGTACTTC
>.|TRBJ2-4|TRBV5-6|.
CASSLVTLRDIQYF
TGTGCCAGCAGCTTGGTTACCCTCCGGGACATTCAGTACTTC
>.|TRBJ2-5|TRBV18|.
CATSTAQETQYF
TGTGCCACCTCGACAGCCCAAGAGACCCAGTACTTC
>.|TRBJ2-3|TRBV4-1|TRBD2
CASSHFSGASDTQYF
TGCGCCAGCAGCCACTTTAGCGGGGCGTCAGATACGCAGTATTTT
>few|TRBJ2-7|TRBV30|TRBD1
CAWSVGQGASDEQYF
TGTGCCTGGAGTGTCGGACAGGGGGCCTCGGACGAGCAGTACTTC
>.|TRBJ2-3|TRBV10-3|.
CAISESSPRTDTQYF
TGTGCCATCAGTGAGTCCTCCCCCCGCACAGATACGCAGTATTTT
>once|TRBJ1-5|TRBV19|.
CASSQGNQPQHF
TGTGCCAGTAGCCAGGGGAATCAGCCCCAGCATTTT
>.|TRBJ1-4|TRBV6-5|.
CASSYPGRGGYEKLFF
TGTGCCAGCAGTTACCCAGGGAGGGGGGGATATGAAAAACTGTTTTTT
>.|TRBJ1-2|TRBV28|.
CASSSTEKGYTF
TGTGCCAGCAGTTCGACAGAGAAAGGCTACACCTTC
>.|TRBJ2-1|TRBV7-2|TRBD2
CASSRRLASSYNEQFF
TGTGCCAGCAGCCGCCGACTAGCGAGCTCCTACAATGAGCAGTTCTTC
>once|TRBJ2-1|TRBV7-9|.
CASSMTAYNEQFF
TGTGCCAGCAGCATGACAGCATACAATGAGCAGTTCTTC
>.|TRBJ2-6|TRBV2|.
CASVWGHADSGANVLTF
TGTGCCAGCGTGTGGGGACACGCTGATTCTGGGGCCAACGTCCTGACTTTC
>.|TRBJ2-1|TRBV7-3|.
CASKGGPSGEQFF
TGTGCCAGCAAAGGGGGACCCTCAGGTGAGCAGTTCTTC
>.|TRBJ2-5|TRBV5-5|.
CASSRGSEETQYF
TGTGCCAGCAGTAGGGGTAGTGAGGAGACCCAGTACTTC
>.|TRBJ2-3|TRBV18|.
CASSPRGQDTQYF
TGTGCCAGCTCACCCAGGGGTCAAGATACGCAGTATTTT
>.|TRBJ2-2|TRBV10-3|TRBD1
CAISGGRTGVGTGELFF
TGTGCCATCAGTGGAGGAAGGACAGGGGTAGGGACCGGGGAGCTGTTTTTT
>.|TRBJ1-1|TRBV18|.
CASSPIGGNTEAFF
TGTGCCAGCTCACCGATAGGGGGAAACACTGAAGCTTTCTTT
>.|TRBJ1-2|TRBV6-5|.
CASSPVGAGLYGYTF
TGTGCCAGCAGCCCCGTGGGGGCCGGCCTCTATGGCTACACCTTC
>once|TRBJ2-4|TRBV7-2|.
CASSLVPTGTGMVQYF
TGTGCCAGCAGCTTAGTCCCAACCGGGACTGGGATGGTTCAGTACTTC
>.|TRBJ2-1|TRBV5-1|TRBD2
CASSRGLAGVLEQFF
TGCGCCAGCAGCCGCGGACTAGCGGGAGTGTTGGAGCAGTTCTTC
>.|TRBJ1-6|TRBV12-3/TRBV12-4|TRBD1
CASRGQGNSPLHF
TGTGCCAGCAGGGGACAGGGTAATTCACCCCTCCACTTT
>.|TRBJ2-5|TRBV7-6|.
CASSLIGGGETQYF
TGTGCCAGCAGCTTAATCGGCGGTGGAGAGACCCAGTACTTC
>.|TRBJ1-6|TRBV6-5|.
CASSPQGPNSPLHF
TGTGCCAGCAGTCCCCAGGGCCCTAATTCACCCCTCCACTTT
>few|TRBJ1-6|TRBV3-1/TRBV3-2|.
CASSHAGKGSPLHF
TGTGCCAGCAGCCATGCAGGGAAAGGGTCACCCCTCCACTTT
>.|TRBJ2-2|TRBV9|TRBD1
CASSAITGGHSTGELFF
TGTGCCAGCAGCGCTATCACAGGGGGCCATTCGACCGGGGAGCTGTTTTTT
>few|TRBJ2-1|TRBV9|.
CASSVGMGANSKGQFF
TGTGCCAGCAGCGTAGGGATGGGGGCCAACTCAAAGGGGCAGTTCTTC
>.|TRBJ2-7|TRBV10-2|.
CASRDSGSNEQYF
TGCGCCAGCAGGGACAGTGGGAGTAACGAGCAGTACTTC
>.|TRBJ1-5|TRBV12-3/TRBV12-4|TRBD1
CASKTGANQPQHF
TGTGCCAGCAAGACAGGGGCCAATCAGCCCCAGCATTTT
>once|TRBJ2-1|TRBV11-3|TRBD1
CASSQQGSSYNEQFF
TGTGCCAGCAGCCAACAGGGGAGCTCCTACAATGAGCAGTTCTTC
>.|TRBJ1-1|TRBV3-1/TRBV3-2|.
CASSQESGTEAFF
TGTGCCAGCAGCCAAGAATCGGGGACTGAAGCTTTCTTT
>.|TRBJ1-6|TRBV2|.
CASSGQRGNSPLHF
TGTGCCAGCAGTGGACAACGGGGGAATTCACCCCTCCACTTT
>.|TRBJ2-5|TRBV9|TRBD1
CASSPRDRTTQYF
TGTGCCAGCAGCCCTCGGGACAGGACGACCCAGTACTTC
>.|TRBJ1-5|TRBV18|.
CASSTTEDQPQHF
TGTGCCAGCTCAACCACAGAAGATCAGCCCCAGCATTTT
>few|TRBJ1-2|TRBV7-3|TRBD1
CASSPGQGNYGYTF
TGTGCCAGCAGTCCCGGACAGGGGAACTATGGCTACACCTTC
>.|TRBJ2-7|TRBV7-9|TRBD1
CASSYRDRIYEQYF
TGTGCCAGCAGCTACCGGGACAGGATTTACGAGCAGTACTTC
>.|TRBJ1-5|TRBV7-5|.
CARSLQFNQPQHF
TGTGCCAGAAGCTTACAGTTCAATCAGCCCCAGCATTTT
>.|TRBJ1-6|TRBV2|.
CASTLQGNNSPLHF
TGTGCCAGCACCCTGCAGGGAAATAATTCACCCCTCCACTTT
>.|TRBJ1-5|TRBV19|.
CASSTESNQPQHF
TGTGCCAGTAGCACAGAGAGCAATCAGCCCCAGCATTTT
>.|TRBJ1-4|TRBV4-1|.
CASSPDRTVGPNEKLFF
TGCGCCAGCAGCCCTGATCGGACAGTCGGACCTAATGAAAAACTGTTTTTT
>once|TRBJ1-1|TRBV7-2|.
CASSLAPQGQNTEAFF
TGTGCCAGCAGCTTAGCCCCCCAGGGCCAGAACACTGAAGCTTTCTTT
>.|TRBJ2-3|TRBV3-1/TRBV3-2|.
CASSQEGGGGQRVHRYVRQYF
TGTGCCAGCAGCCAAGAGGGGGGAGGGGGACAAAGGGTTCACAGATACGTAAGGCAGTATTTT
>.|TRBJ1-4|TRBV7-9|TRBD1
CASSVTGVNEKLFF
TGTGCCAGCAGCGTGACAGGGGTGAATGAAAAACTGTTTTTT
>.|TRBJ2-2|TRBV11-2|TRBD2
CASSPSGGRWGELFF
TGTGCCAGCAGCCCTAGCGGGGGGCGATGGGGGGAGCTGTTTTTT
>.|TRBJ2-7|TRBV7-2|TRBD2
CASSNTGTSSGAVSYEQYF
TGTGCCAGCAGCAATACCGGGACTAGCAGCGGCGCAGTCTCCTACGAGCAGTACTTC
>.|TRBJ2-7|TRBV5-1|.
CASTPSAGKGGEYEQYF
TGCGCCAGCACCCCCTCTGCCGGGAAAGGAGGTGAATACGAGCAGTACTTC